A selection of T cell receptor beta chains follows, all from one sample in a study of CD8+ T cells in alopecia areata. Data came from immunoSEQ multiplex PCR; TCRdb stores just in-frame clones and leaves some out. The sample holds approximately 170,000 clones, approximately 62% seen once. The sequenced sample was CD4+ T cells sorted from blood, obtained at week 24, from a patient treated with tofacitinib. The receptors shown here come from a human donor with alopecia areata. Each CDR3 is given with its conserved first and last residue. D genes are given only for firm matches. Clone size, where shown, is once, few, many, or a class for clones that have expanded.

size: -; J: TRBJ1-6; V: TRBV5-1; D: -; CDR3: CASSYETPNSPLHF; DNA: TGCGCCAGCAGCTACGAGACACCTAACTCACCCCTCCACTTT
size: few; J: TRBJ1-2; V: TRBV9; D: -; CDR3: CASSVDAGSYGYTF; DNA: TGTGCCAGCAGCGTAGACGCAGGGAGCTATGGCTACACCTTC
size: -; J: TRBJ1-5; V: TRBV29-1; D: TRBD1; CDR3: CSVKGQGNQPQHF; DNA: TGCAGCGTCAAAGGACAGGGGAATCAGCCCCAGCATTTT
size: -; J: TRBJ2-7; V: TRBV4-2; D: TRBD2; CDR3: CASGSGGLSYEQYF; DNA: TGTGCCAGCGGCAGCGGGGGGCTCTCCTACGAGCAGTACTTC
size: few; J: TRBJ2-1; V: TRBV7-2; D: TRBD1; CDR3: CASGENRGYNEQFF; DNA: TGTGCCAGCGGGGAAAACAGGGGCTACAATGAGCAGTTCTTC
size: -; J: TRBJ2-5; V: TRBV10-3; D: -; CDR3: CAISEEKTQYF; DNA: TGTGCCATCAGTGAGGAAAAGACCCAGTACTTC
size: once; J: TRBJ1-1; V: TRBV7-8; D: -; CDR3: CASSPPYLGTTEAFF; DNA: TGTGCCAGCAGCCCCCCCTACCTTGGGACCACTGAAGCTTTCTTT
size: -; J: TRBJ1-1; V: TRBV30; D: -; CDR3: CAWERSARPSTEAFF; DNA: TGTGCCTGGGAGAGGTCCGCAAGGCCGTCCACTGAAGCTTTCTTT
size: -; J: TRBJ1-1; V: TRBV7-8; D: TRBD1; CDR3: CASSLGQGQSNTEAFF; DNA: TGTGCCAGCAGCCTGGGACAGGGGCAATCGAACACTGAAGCTTTCTTT
size: -; J: TRBJ1-5; V: TRBV27; D: -; CDR3: CASAARNQPQHF; DNA: TGTGCCAGCGCTGCCCGCAATCAGCCCCAGCATTTT
size: -; J: TRBJ1-2; V: TRBV30; D: -; CDR3: CAWSEYLREGYTF; DNA: TGTGCCTGGAGTGAATACTTACGGGAGGGCTACACCTTC
size: -; J: TRBJ2-5; V: TRBV6-5; D: TRBD2; CDR3: CASSISGLQETQYF; DNA: TGTGCCAGCAGTATTAGCGGGCTACAAGAGACCCAGTACTTC
size: -; J: TRBJ2-5; V: TRBV4-2; D: TRBD2; CDR3: CASSQGGSGGPLQETQYF; DNA: TGTGCCAGCAGCCAAGGGGGTAGCGGGGGCCCCCTCCAAGAGACCCAGTACTTC
size: once; J: TRBJ2-1; V: TRBV10-3; D: -; CDR3: CAIWRTDYNEQFF; DNA: TGTGCCATCTGGAGGACTGACTACAATGAGCAGTTCTTC
size: few; J: TRBJ1-6; V: TRBV18; D: TRBD1; CDR3: CASSLDRANSPLHF; DNA: TGTGCCAGCTCACTAGACAGGGCTAATTCACCCCTCCACTTT
size: -; J: TRBJ2-3; V: TRBV14; D: -; CDR3: CASALHHTDTQYF; DNA: TGTGCCAGCGCCCTACACCACACAGATACGCAGTATTTT
size: -; J: TRBJ2-3; V: TRBV29-1; D: TRBD2; CDR3: CSVSKRGGQADTQYF; DNA: TGCAGCGTTTCCAAGCGGGGAGGGCAGGCAGATACGCAGTATTTT
size: -; J: TRBJ1-2; V: TRBV29-1; D: -; CDR3: CSVEAADGYTF; DNA: TGCAGCGTTGAAGCGGCGGATGGCTACACCTTC
size: -; J: TRBJ1-1; V: TRBV2; D: TRBD1; CDR3: CASSETGVFDTEAFF; DNA: TGTGCCAGCAGTGAAACAGGGGTGTTCGACACTGAAGCTTTCTTT
size: -; J: TRBJ2-5; V: TRBV29-1; D: TRBD2; CDR3: CSVDGTSGRETQYF; DNA: TGCAGCGTTGATGGGACTAGCGGGAGGGAGACCCAGTACTTC
size: -; J: TRBJ2-2; V: TRBV5-1; D: -; CDR3: CASSFRTANTGELFF; DNA: TGCGCCAGCAGCTTTCGGACAGCGAACACCGGGGAGCTGTTTTTT
size: -; J: TRBJ2-1; V: TRBV6-6; D: TRBD1; CDR3: CATRQGARNEQFF; DNA: TGTGCCACCCGACAGGGGGCGCGTAATGAGCAGTTCTTC
size: -; J: TRBJ1-4; V: TRBV30; D: TRBD1; CDR3: CAWSVWDRGEKLFF; DNA: TGTGCCTGGAGTGTTTGGGACAGGGGTGAAAAACTGTTTTTT
size: -; J: TRBJ2-3; V: TRBV30; D: -; CDR3: CAWSVITHTDTQYF; DNA: TGTGCCTGGAGTGTAATCACCCACACAGATACGCAGTATTTT
size: -; J: TRBJ1-1; V: TRBV5-1; D: -; CDR3: CASRTDMNTEAFF; DNA: TGCGCCAGCCGGACAGATATGAACACTGAAGCTTTCTTT
size: -; J: TRBJ1-5; V: TRBV19; D: -; CDR3: CASSIGRRLNQPQHF; DNA: TGTGCCAGTAGTATTGGCAGGCGACTCAATCAGCCCCAGCATTTT
size: -; J: TRBJ2-5; V: TRBV5-6; D: -; CDR3: CASSLIQGGETQYF; DNA: TGTGCCAGCAGCTTGATTCAGGGGGGAGAGACCCAGTACTTC
size: -; J: TRBJ2-1; V: TRBV6-5; D: -; CDR3: CASSRTGYNEQFF; DNA: TGTGCCAGCAGTCGAACAGGTTACAATGAGCAGTTCTTC
size: -; J: TRBJ2-7; V: TRBV6-6; D: TRBD1; CDR3: CASSNRDRGYEQYF; DNA: TGTGCCAGCAGTAACCGGGACAGGGGCTACGAGCAGTACTTC
size: -; J: TRBJ2-1; V: TRBV7-8; D: TRBD2; CDR3: CASSQDQSGRKYNEQFF; DNA: TGTGCCAGCAGCCAAGATCAAAGCGGGAGAAAGTACAATGAGCAGTTCTTC
size: -; J: TRBJ2-3; V: TRBV25-1; D: -; CDR3: CASSDRVGTDTQYF; DNA: TGTGCCAGCAGTGACCGGGTCGGGACAGATACGCAGTATTTT
size: -; J: TRBJ1-6; V: TRBV28; D: TRBD1; CDR3: CASSFVRGQVYNSPLHF; DNA: TGTGCCAGCAGTTTCGTTCGAGGACAGGTCTATAATTCACCCCTCCACTTT
size: -; J: TRBJ1-4; V: TRBV29-1; D: -; CDR3: CSGSTGPNEKLFF; DNA: TGCAGCGGCTCGACGGGGCCTAATGAAAAACTGTTTTTT